The 21 T cell receptor beta chains listed next were all sequenced from one sample in a study of CD8 T cells in ankylosing spondylitis. Via MiXCR, TCRdb re-called the 5' RACE reads, giving one row per CDR3 protein. The data show 69,000 or so distinct CDR3 sequences, about 5.2% seen once. What was sequenced was blood, either unsorted or a sorted T cell fraction (not recorded which). Receptor source: a male donor with ankylosing spondylitis or in good health (not recorded which).

This clonotype was seen ten or more times. The chain links TRBV7-3 to TRBJ2-7, with TRBD1 matching over 9 bases. The CDR3 consists of 14 residues. The germline V gene has CDR1 SGHTA and CDR2 FQGTGA. Trimming removed 6 bases from V and 5 bases from J; junction bases left unmatched: 8. The CDR3 here is CASSLQGAGHEQYF. The DNA of the CDR3 is TGTGCCAGCAGTTTACAGGGGGCTGGACACGAGCAGTACTTC.

The sample holds many counts of this clonotype. This chain connects TRBV7-3 to TRBJ2-2; D gene ambiguous. CDR1 and CDR2 from the germline V gene are SGHTA and FQGTGA. This CDR3 comprises 15 residues. The V end lost 1 base, the J end lost 0 bases, and 6 bases lay between the germline ends. The CDR3 is CASSLMGTNTGELFF. The CDR3 DNA reads as TGTGCCAGCAGCTTAATGGGGACGAACACCGGGGAGCTGTTTTTT.

The sample holds many counts of this clonotype. The rearrangement links TRBV5-1 to TRBJ1-4; no clear D. The CDR3 loop spans 14 amino acids. V was cut by 4 bases and J by 2 bases, with 9 bases left in between. CDR1 and CDR2 from the germline V gene are SGHRS and YFSETQ. The CDR3: CASSTEGTNEKLFF. CDR3 in DNA: TGCGCCAGCAGCACAGAAGGGACTAATGAAAAACTGTTTTTT.

This clonotype has ten or more counts. DNA of the CDR3: TGTGCCAGCAGGACGGATATAGGGTCACCCCTCCACTTT. Translation gives CASRTDIGSPLHF. The rearrangement uses TRBV7-8 and TRBJ1-6; unclear D gene. The germline V gene has CDR1 SGHVS and CDR2 FQNEAQ. The V end was cut by 6 bases, the J end by 10 bases, with 13 bases between. This CDR3 comprises 13 residues.

This clonotype was picked up many times. The rearrangement uses TRBV18 and TRBJ2-1; no firm D call. The CDR3 has 15 residues. Deletions cut 4 bases from V and 5 bases from J, with 15 bases between. Germline CDR1 reads KGHSH; CDR2 reads LQKENI. CDR3 DNA sequence: TGTGCCAGCTCACTCTTTACGGGCCAGCACAATGAGCAGTTCTTC. It yields the protein CASSLFTGQHNEQFF. The full variable domain, rest sourced from reference TRBV18 and TRBJ2-1, is NAGVMQNPRHLVRRRGQEARLRCSPMKGHSHVYWYRQLPEEGLKFMVYLQKENIIDESGMPKERFSAEFPKEGPSILRIQQVVRGDSAAYFCASSLFTGQHNEQFFGPGTRLTVL.

The table lists this clonotype with many counts. V and J are TRBV6-5 and TRBJ1-5; a possible D gene is TRBD1 (5 bases). The V end lost 1 base, the J end lost 4 bases, and 8 bases lay between the germline ends. The CDR3 sequence is 14 residues long. Germline loops: CDR1 MNHEY, CDR2 SVGAGI. CDR3 sequence reads: CASSYWGGNQPQHF. The CDR3 DNA reads TGTGCCAGCAGTTACTGGGGGGGGAATCAGCCCCAGCATTTT.

This clonotype was seen ten or more times. The rearrangement joins TRBV20-1 to TRBJ1-5; D remains unclear. CDR3 length: 15 residues. V shed 1 base and J shed 1 base, with 11 bases lying between them. CDR1 is DFQATT and CDR2 is SNEGSKA in the germline V gene (reference sequence). CDR3 protein: CSARVTYGSNQPQHF. CDR3 coding DNA: TGCAGTGCTAGAGTGACATACGGGAGCAATCAGCCCCAGCATTTT.

The rearrangement links TRBV11-2 to TRBJ1-2; unclear D gene. This CDR3 spans 14 amino acids. The V end lost 1 base, the J end lost 1 base, and 7 bases lay between the germline ends. Germline V gene data show CDR1 as SGHAT and CDR2 as FQNNGV. The CDR3: CASSLATVNYGYTF. CDR3 bases: TGTGCCAGCAGCTTAGCAACGGTTAACTATGGCTACACCTTC.

This rearrangement joins TRBV5-1 to TRBJ2-1; maybe TRBD2 (6 bases). The CDR3 has 14 amino acids. Germline CDR1 reads SGHRS; CDR2 reads YFSETQ. Trimming pared 5 bases from V and 0 bases from J, leaving 9 bases between. CDR3 sequence reads: CASSQGGSYNEQFF. CDR3 nucleotides: TGCGCCAGCAGTCAGGGAGGCTCCTACAATGAGCAGTTCTTC.

The sample holds many counts of this clonotype. The chain links TRBV12-3 or TRBV12-4 to TRBJ1-3; D unresolved. This CDR3 has 14 residues. Trimming cost V 1 base and J 1 base, with 5 bases left between them. CDR3 sequence: CASSLESSGNTIYF. CDR3 nucleotide sequence: TGTGCCAGCAGTTTAGAAAGTTCTGGAAACACCATATATTTT.

Ten or more counts support this clonotype. This chain uses TRBV6-5 with TRBJ1-1; possible D gene TRBD1, 5 bases. Deletions cut 4 bases from V and 9 bases from J, with 12 bases between. Germline V lookup: CDR1 MNHEY, CDR2 SVGAGI. The CDR3 spans 12 residues. In DNA, the CDR3 is TGTGCCAGCAGTTCATCCGACAGACAAGCTTTCTTT. Its protein is CASSSSDRQAFF.

This sequence joins TRBV6-2 or TRBV6-3 and TRBJ2-7; D is perhaps TRBD2 (7 bases). Germline lookup yields CDR1 MNHEY and CDR2 SVGEGT. Between the trimmed V and J ends, which lost 2 bases and 7 bases, there was a span of 15 bases. There are 14 residues in the CDR3. As DNA, the CDR3 is TGTGCCAGCAGTTACGGGGGGGCCGATGTAGAGCAGTACTTC. This translates into CASSYGGADVEQYF.

This clonotype appeared many times. This chain uses TRBV19 with TRBJ2-2; maybe TRBD1 (5 bases). The CDR3 totals 15 residues. The ends were cut back, 4 bases at V and 4 bases at J, with 13 bases in the middle. The germline V gene encodes CDR1 LNHDA and CDR2 SQIVND (reference sequence). The CDR3 nucleotides are TGTGCCAGTAGTACTCAGGGTGGTGGCACCGGGGAGCTGTTTTTT. It is translated as CASSTQGGGTGELFF. The whole variable domain, remainder taken from reference TRBV19 and TRBJ2-2, is DGGITQSPKYLFRKEGQNVTLSCEQNLNHDAMYWYRQDPGQGLRLIYYSQIVNDFQKGDIAEGYSVSREKKESFPLTVTSAQKNPTAFYLCASSTQGGGTGELFFGEGSRLTVL.

Ten or more counts support this clonotype. V usage is TRBV11-2 and J usage is TRBJ1-5; D unresolved. V dropped 5 bases and J dropped 1 base, with 9 bases sitting between them. From germline, CDR1 is SGHAT and CDR2 FQNNGV. The CDR3 is 14 amino acids. The CDR3 region has the DNA TGTGCCAGCAGCCCCCGGGAGAGCAATCAGCCCCAGCATTTT. Translation gives CASSPRESNQPQHF.

This clonotype was counted at least ten times. The V call is TRBV20-1, the J call TRBJ2-7, with a tentative D call TRBD2 (5 bases). V shed 3 bases and J shed 7 bases, with 19 bases lying between them. The CDR3 contains 14 residues. The V gene's germline CDR1 is DFQATT and CDR2 SNEGSKA (reference sequence). The CDR3 here is CSASGAALSGEQYF. The CDR3 DNA is TGCAGTGCTAGCGGAGCAGCACTCTCGGGAGAGCAGTACTTC.

This clonotype has ten or more counts. The chain uses TRBV20-1 and TRBJ2-2, with D perhaps TRBD1 (5 bases). The CDR3 is made up of 13 amino acids. From germline, CDR1 is DFQATT and CDR2 SNEGSKA (reference sequence). Trimming shortened V by 5 bases and J by 0 bases, and 7 bases separated the two germline ends. CDR3 in amino acids: CSAGATNTGELFF. CDR3 in DNA: TGCAGTGCTGGGGCCACGAACACCGGGGAGCTGTTTTTT.

This clonotype has a count of ten or more. The gene calls are TRBV5-1 and TRBJ1-1; no clear D gene. The germline V gene encodes CDR1 SGHRS and CDR2 YFSETQ. V dropped 2 bases and J dropped 2 bases, with 7 bases sitting between them. This CDR3 spans 13 amino acids. CDR3 residues: CASSFGLNTEAFF. The CDR3, as DNA: TGCGCCAGCAGCTTTGGGTTAAACACTGAAGCTTTCTTT.

The V call is TRBV7-9, the J call TRBJ2-7; 9 bases fit TRBD2. Germline V gives CDR1 SEHNR, CDR2 FQNEAQ (reference sequence). The CDR3 totals 17 residues. The J segment lost 0 bases and the V segment lost 6 bases, leaving 12 bases of the junction unmatched. The CDR3 nucleotides are TGTGCCAGCAGTCCGCCCGGGACTAGCTCGAGCTCCTACGAGCAGTACTTC. This sequence encodes CASSPPGTSSSSYEQYF.

This clonotype was recorded many times. V gene TRBV28 combines with J gene TRBJ1-1, with a possible D match to TRBD1 (6 bases). This CDR3 region has 14 residues. The V gene's germline CDR1 is MDHEN and CDR2 SYDVKM. The V gene lost 0 bases and the J gene lost 7 bases, with 12 bases spanning the gap. This CDR3 reads CASSLWEQGHEAFF. The CDR3 nucleotides read TGTGCCAGCAGTTTATGGGAACAGGGTCATGAAGCTTTCTTT.

In this sample, this clonotype turned up many times. V is TRBV5-1 and J is TRBJ1-1; 10 bases line up with TRBD1. The V segment lost 0 bases and the J segment 12 bases; nucleotides outside the gene matches: 11. The CDR3 is 15 residues long. CDR1 SGHRS and CDR2 YFSETQ come from the germline V gene. For the CDR3, the DNA is TGCGCCAGCAGCTTGGAACTGGGACAGGGGAGGAGGACTTTCTTT. Translated, it gives CASSLELGQGRRTFF.

This clonotype was counted many times. The chain combines TRBV28 with TRBJ2-5, with 11 bases that match TRBD1. The V gene's germline CDR1 is MDHEN and CDR2 SYDVKM. V shed 7 bases, J shed 4 bases, and the junction held 5 bases outside the gene matches. This CDR3 has 14 amino acids. The CDR3 nucleotides read TGTGCCAGCAATAGGGACAGGGGGGGAGAGACCCAGTACTTC. Protein product: CASNRDRGGETQYF.